This T cell receptor beta chain was recovered during a study of glioma-infiltrating T cells (dated by TCRdb to 2016 to 2018). Background on the whole study: Glioma tissue, non-neoplastic brain tissue and matched peripheral blood mononuclear cells were used as sources from which TCR alpha- and beta-chain repertoires were sequenced. To gauge divergence between tissue and blood T-cell populations, every tissue-infiltrating repertoire was compared against the peripheral blood repertoire from the same patient. The paired cohort comprised three low-grade glioma patients, roughly 8 primary glioblastoma patients and three non-glioma patients contributing non-neoplastic brain tissue.

Trimming costs V 5 bases and J 2 bases, and their ends lie 19 bases apart. The CDR3, from cysteine to phenylalanine, totals 16 residues. The only DNA kept is the CDR3, 48 bases in frame from the first base. As encoded in the germline V gene (reference sequence), CDR1 is LNHNV while CDR2 is YYDKDF. In regard to this clonotype: The antigen it binds to is not known. Per-nucleotide qualities are absent, and no much larger clonotype sits a single base away.

TCR alpha and beta CDR3 regions were amplified with the iRepertoire nested amplicon-rescue multiplex PCR (arm-PCR) platform from RNA. One-step reverse transcription and amplification used about 100-400 ng of tissue mRNA or PBMC total RNA as input. Following bead purification, Illumina adapters were added through a secondary multiplex PCR, and the libraries were then gel-purified between 200 and 400 bp. Libraries carried internal 6-nucleotide barcodes used for demultiplexing. The libraries were sequenced on an Illumina MiSeq using 2x220 or 2x250 nucleotide paired-end reads. For the original study's pipeline: FLASH 1.2.11 was used to merge paired reads, and BWA-MEM then aligned the reads to the GRCh37 human genome before TRA and TRB reads were extracted. For V and J assignment, an IMGT-derived reference of cassette sequences and CDR3 motifs that included pseudogenes was used. Three-frame translation of reads was performed, and productive CDR3s were defined as those with a C...FGXG motif and no stop codons. A clonotype was defined as a unique combination of a V-J cassette pair and a CDR3 amino acid sequence. Filtering of reads was based on Hamming distance, with the threshold set by the sequence error rate of each sample in mapped regions. TCRdb took the public reads, trimmed them with fastp at Q25, ran MiXCR for clone calling and kept in-frame beta chains. Rows are combined by CDR3 protein, so each entry shows the most common genes and DNA. The V and J calls follow TCRdb's processing rather than the paper's. This sample is represented by about 140,000 distinct CDR3 sequences; roughly 43% of them were singletons. The top ten clones comprise roughly a fifth of the sample.

What the study reported, not specific to this receptor: Small numbers underpinned the group comparisons: eight glioblastoma patients, three low-grade glioma patients and three non-neoplastic patients. Very few CDR3 sequences were shared between tissue and blood, attributed to high CDR3 diversity and limited sampling. VJ-independent divergence between tissue and blood was found to be below expectation in non-neoplastic patients but above expectation in all gliomas, particularly low-grade gliomas.

This receptor chain uses TRBV15 and TRBJ2-7; the D gene is possibly TRBD1 or TRBD2, with 5 bases matching each. The source material was glioma tissue, nonneoplastic brain tissue, or PBMCs (not recorded which). The TCR sequence derives from a human donor with low-grade glioma or glioblastoma, undergoing nonglioma brain surgery, or in good health (not recorded which). For the CDR3, the sequence is CATSGRDLGEPYEQYF. The nucleotides are TGTGCCACCAGCGGACGAGATCTAGGGGAGCCCTACGAGCAGTACTTC.